The rows below give T cell receptor beta chains drawn from one sample of a study of CD8+CD57+ T cells in acquired aplastic anemia. Each CDR3 protein is one row after TCRdb ran MiXCR on the reads. The data hold 65,000 to 85,000 distinct CDR3 sequences, with around 50% observed a single time. The specimen was sorted CD4+, CD8+, or CD8+CD57+ T cells (not recorded which) from PBMCs. Receptors originate from a human donor in good health, serving as a control. Both conserved end residues are part of each CDR3. D genes are given only for firm matches. Clone size is given for some rows only: seen once, a few or many times, or a class if the clone is expanded.

NA	TRBV6-1	TRBJ1-6	NA	TGTGCCAGCAGTGAGCGAACGGCCGATAATTCACCCCTCCACTTT	CASSERTADNSPLHF
few	TRBV29-1	TRBJ2-7	NA	TGCAGCGCCGCTAGCGTCAGCATGGGCGAGCAGTACTTC	CSAASVSMGEQYF
NA	TRBV30	TRBJ1-4	NA	TGTGCCTGCCAGACAGGCGGGGCGCATACGACTAATGAAAAACTGTTTTTT	CACQTGGAHTTNEKLFF
NA	TRBV10-3	TRBJ1-6	NA	TGTGCCACGAAGGCCAGGGATAATTCACCCCTCCACTTT	CATKARDNSPLHF
once	TRBV24-1	TRBJ2-7	TRBD1	TGTGCCACCAGTGACGGCAGGGGGAACTCCTACGAGCAGTACTTC	CATSDGRGNSYEQYF
many	TRBV27	TRBJ1-5	NA	TGTGCCAGCAGTCCCACGATTTTTCAGCCCCAGCATTTT	CASSPTIFQPQHF
NA	TRBV2	TRBJ2-7	TRBD1	TGTGCCAGAAACCGGGACAGACCGGGCGAGCAGTACTTC	CARNRDRPGEQYF
NA	TRBV11-1	TRBJ2-3	NA	TGTGCCAGCAGCCCGTACGTTAGCGCAGATACGCAGTATTTT	CASSPYVSADTQYF
many	TRBV4-1	TRBJ2-2	TRBD1	TGCGCCAGCTGGGGACAGCGAAACACCGGGGAGCTGTTTTTT	CASWGQRNTGELFF
many	TRBV11-2	TRBJ2-3	NA	TGTGCCAGCAGCCCGGCTGGGGGTTGGACAGATACGCAGTATTTT	CASSPAGGWTDTQYF
many	TRBV7-9	TRBJ1-2	NA	TGTGCCAGCAGCTTAGTCGATCGACCGTTCGAGGGCTACACCTTC	CASSLVDRPFEGYTF
many	TRBV3-1	TRBJ1-5	TRBD1	TGTGCCAGCAGCCAGGGGACAGGGGGCAGTCAGCCCCAGCATTTT	CASSQGTGGSQPQHF
NA	TRBV11-1	TRBJ2-1	NA	TGTGCCAGCAGCTCCTCGGAGGATGAGCAGTTCTTC	CASSSSEDEQFF
NA	TRBV2	TRBJ2-2	NA	TGTGCCAGCAGCAGGGGCGTAAGCGGGGAGCTGTTTTTT	CASSRGVSGELFF
few	TRBV7-2	TRBJ1-6	NA	TGTGCCAGCAGCTTAGTAGCAGCCGCGGGCTCACCCCTCCACTTT	CASSLVAAAGSPLHF
NA	TRBV10-3	TRBJ2-1	TRBD2	TGTGCCCTTTCGACTAGCGGGACTAGCTCCTACAATGAGCAGTTCTTC	CALSTSGTSSYNEQFF
NA	TRBV20-1	TRBJ1-4	NA	TGCAGTGCTAGAGCCCTGGAGGGGACAACTAATGAAAAACTGTTTTTT	CSARALEGTTNEKLFF
NA	TRBV15	TRBJ2-7	TRBD1	TGTGCCACCAAGATGGGTGGACAGGGAAACGAGCAGTACTTC	CATKMGGQGNEQYF
many	TRBV19	TRBJ2-1	NA	TGTGCCAGTAGTATTAGCTACCGGTACAATGAGCAGTTCTTC	CASSISYRYNEQFF
NA	TRBV25-1	TRBJ1-6	NA	TGTGCCAGCAGTGAGGAGGGCCTCGGGTTTAATTCACCCCTCCACTTT	CASSEEGLGFNSPLHF
few	TRBV29-1	TRBJ1-2	NA	TGCAGCGTTGAGGCAGGGGATAACTATGGCTACACCTTC	CSVEAGDNYGYTF
many	TRBV7-9	TRBJ2-7	TRBD2	TGTGCCAGCAGCCCATCAGCGGGAGCGGTTGAGCAGTACTTC	CASSPSAGAVEQYF
NA	TRBV7-9	TRBJ2-3	TRBD1	TGTGCCAGCAGCCGGGACAGGGTGGATACGCAGTATTTT	CASSRDRVDTQYF
NA	TRBV2	TRBJ2-5	TRBD1	TGTGCCAGCAGTGACTGGACAGGGGGCATGGAGACCCAGTACTTC	CASSDWTGGMETQYF
NA	TRBV2	TRBJ1-2	TRBD1	TGTGCCAGCATCAAGACAGGGGGTTTTGGCTACACCTTC	CASIKTGGFGYTF
NA	TRBV2	TRBJ1-6	NA	TGTGCCAGCAGTGAATTTGGCCGGGGGTCTTCACCCCTCCACTTT	CASSEFGRGSSPLHF
few	TRBV29-1	TRBJ2-1	TRBD2	TGCAGCGCTGGGGGGGGTTACAATGAGCAGTTCTTC	CSAGGGYNEQFF
medium-sized	TRBV15	TRBJ2-5	TRBD2	TGTGCCACCAGCGGGGCAGGACTAGCGGGAGGCCAAGAGACCCAGTACTTC	CATSGAGLAGGQETQYF
medium-sized	TRBV7-9	TRBJ2-7	NA	TGTGCCAGCAGCTCCCCAAGTAGATACGAGCAGTACTTC	CASSSPSRYEQYF
medium-sized	TRBV15	TRBJ1-2	TRBD1	TGTGCCACCAGCAGCGACAGGGAAGGTGGCTACACCTTC	CATSSDREGGYTF
many	TRBV7-9	TRBJ1-3	TRBD1	TGTGCCAGCAGCTTAATTCAGGGGGACGCTGGAAACACCATATATTTT	CASSLIQGDAGNTIYF
NA	TRBV2	TRBJ1-5	TRBD1	TGTGCCAGCAGTGAAGCGAGGGACAGGGGATCCCAGCATTTT	CASSEARDRGSQHF
NA	TRBV29-1	TRBJ2-1	NA	TGCAGCGTTTGGGGTTATGAGCAGTTCTTC	CSVWGYEQFF
many	TRBV12-3/TRBV12-4	TRBJ2-4	NA	TGTGCCAGCAGTTCTAGCGATATAGCCAAAAACATTCAGTACTTC	CASSSSDIAKNIQYF
NA	TRBV19	TRBJ2-1	NA	TGTGCCAGCAAGACAGCGAATGAGCAGTTCTTC	CASKTANEQFF
NA	TRBV11-2	TRBJ2-1	NA	TGTGCCAGCAGCTCCTCAGGGGTCACCTACAATGAGCAGTTCTTC	CASSSSGVTYNEQFF
NA	TRBV24-1	TRBJ2-3	NA	TGTGCCACCAGTGCGGGGGGCCTTACGCAGTATTTT	CATSAGGLTQYF
many	TRBV27	TRBJ1-4	NA	TGTGCCAGCAGTTCAGGGCTTCTCGAAAAACTGTTTTTT	CASSSGLLEKLFF
NA	TRBV25-1	TRBJ2-5	NA	TGTGCCAGCAGTGAAAGCGGCAGACCCCAAGAGACCCAGTACTTC	CASSESGRPQETQYF
NA	TRBV2	TRBJ1-2	TRBD1	TGTGCCAGCAGTGAGGGGACAGGGGTGGGTGGCTACACCTTC	CASSEGTGVGGYTF
NA	TRBV2	TRBJ2-5	TRBD2	TGTGCCAGCAGTGAACTAGCGGGGGGACCCCAAGAGACCCAGTACTTC	CASSELAGGPQETQYF
once	TRBV10-2	TRBJ1-5	NA	TGCGCCAGCAGTGAGCAAGACTGGTATAGCAATCAGCCCCAGCATTTT	CASSEQDWYSNQPQHF
many	TRBV4-1	TRBJ2-6	NA	TGCGCCAGCAGCCAAGATGGCAGGGGCCCTAGCTCTGGGGCCAACGTCCTGACTTTC	CASSQDGRGPSSGANVLTF
NA	TRBV11-2	TRBJ2-3	TRBD2	TGTGCCAGTAGCGACAGTATAGCGGGGGGGCGGGATACGCAGTATTTT	CASSDSIAGGRDTQYF
NA	TRBV29-1	TRBJ2-1	NA	TGCAGCGTTGAAGATCTGCGGACCGGTACCTACAATGAGCAGTTCTTC	CSVEDLRTGTYNEQFF